Sequencing of this T cell receptor (beta chain) was carried out in a study of CD4+ T cells in melanoma. In the case of this clone: Its antigen is currently unknown.

V was trimmed by 1 base and J by 7 bases, leaving 17 bases between them. The CDR3 is made up of 15 amino acids. Looked up from germline, CDR1 is SQVTM and CDR2 is ANQGSEA. The study, taken as a whole, reports: CD8+ T cell, macrophage and B cell function reportedly correlated with neoantigen-specific CD4+ T cells. Diverse differentiation states were reported for melanoma neoantigen-specific CD4+ T cells.

Method: immunoSEQ multiplex PCR; TCRdb's copy keeps in-frame clones and lacks some. The data contain about 140,000 clones, about 93% of them singletons. The sequence was collected from a human donor with melanoma. This chain links TRBV29-1 with TRBJ2-1; possible D gene TRBD1, 5 bases. This CDR3 is CSVEVGQGLANEQFF. In DNA, the CDR3 is TGCAGCGTTGAAGTGGGCCAGGGTCTGGCAAATGAGCAGTTCTTC.